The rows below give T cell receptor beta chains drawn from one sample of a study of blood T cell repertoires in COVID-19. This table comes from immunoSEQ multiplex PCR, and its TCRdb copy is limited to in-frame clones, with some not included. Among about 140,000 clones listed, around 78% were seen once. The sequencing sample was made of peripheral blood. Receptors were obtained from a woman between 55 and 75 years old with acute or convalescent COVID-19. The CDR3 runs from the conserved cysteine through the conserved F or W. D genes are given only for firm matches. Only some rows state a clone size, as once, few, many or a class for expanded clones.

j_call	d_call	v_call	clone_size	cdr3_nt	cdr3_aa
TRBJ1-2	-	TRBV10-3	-	TGTGCCATCAGTGACCCGAACAGGGTCGCGGGGGGTGGCTACACCTTC	CAISDPNRVAGGGYTF
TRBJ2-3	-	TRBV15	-	TGTGCCACCTCAAGCGGATTAAGCACAGATACGCAGTATTTT	CATSSGLSTDTQYF
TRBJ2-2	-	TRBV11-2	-	TGTGCCAGCAGCTCCGGACAAAGGAGTAACACCGGGGAGCTGTTTTTT	CASSSGQRSNTGELFF
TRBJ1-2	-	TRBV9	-	TGTGCCAGCAGCGTAGCTCCCGACAGCAACTATGGCTACACCTTC	CASSVAPDSNYGYTF
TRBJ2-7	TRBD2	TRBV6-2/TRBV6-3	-	TGTGCCAGCAGCAGGACTAGCGGGGGGTCCTACGAGCAGTACTTC	CASSRTSGGSYEQYF
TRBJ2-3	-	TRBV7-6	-	TGTGCCAGCAGCCACTACGTGGTTGGAGGGCCGATTTTAACAGATACGCAGTATTTT	CASSHYVVGGPILTDTQYF
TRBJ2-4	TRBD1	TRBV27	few	TGTGCCAGCAGTGGGGGACAGGGGCAAACTAGAAGCCAAAACATTCAGTACTTC	CASSGGQGQTRSQNIQYF
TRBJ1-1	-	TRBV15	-	TGTGCCACCAGCAGAGATGGGCGGGGGAACACTGAAGCTTTCTTT	CATSRDGRGNTEAFF
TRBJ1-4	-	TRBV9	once	TGTGCCAGCAGCGCCGACCGGGAAGAACTGTTTTTT	CASSADREELFF
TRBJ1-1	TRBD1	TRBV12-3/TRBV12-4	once	TGTGCCAGCAGTCGACAGGGTAGTACTGAAGCTTTCTTT	CASSRQGSTEAFF
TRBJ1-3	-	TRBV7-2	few	TGTGCCAGCAGCCCCCTGGGGAGCTCTGGAAACACCATATATTTT	CASSPLGSSGNTIYF
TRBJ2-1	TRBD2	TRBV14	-	TGTGCCAGCAGCCCTGAGGTGGGAGGGGTGAACAATGAGCAGTTCTTC	CASSPEVGGVNNEQFF
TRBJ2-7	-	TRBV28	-	TGTGCCAGCAGTCCTCTCGGCAGGGGTATTCCCTACGAGCAGTACTTC	CASSPLGRGIPYEQYF
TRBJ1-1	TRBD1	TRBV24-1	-	TGTGCCACCAGTGATACCGGACAGGGGGTTCTGAGCGGAGCTTTCTTT	CATSDTGQGVLSGAFF
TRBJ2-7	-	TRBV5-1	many	TGCGCCAGCAGCTTGCTTGGAGACTACGAGCAGTACTTC	CASSLLGDYEQYF
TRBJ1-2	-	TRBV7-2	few	TGTGCCAGCAGCCCGACATCGCCCTATGGCTACACCTTC	CASSPTSPYGYTF
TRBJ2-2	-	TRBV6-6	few	TGTGCCAGCCGGTACCCGGGACAACAAAGCGGGGAGCTGTTTTTT	CASRYPGQQSGELFF
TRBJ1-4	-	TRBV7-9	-	TGTGCCAGCAGCTTCGTCGGGGCAACTAATGAAAAACTGTTTTTT	CASSFVGATNEKLFF
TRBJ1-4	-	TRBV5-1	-	TGCGCCAGCAGCTCCGGGGACCGGGGGGAAAAACTGTTTTTT	CASSSGDRGEKLFF
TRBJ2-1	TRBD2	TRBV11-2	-	TGTGCCAGCAAACTTTCGGGAGGGTACGGTGGGCAGTTCTTC	CASKLSGGYGGQFF
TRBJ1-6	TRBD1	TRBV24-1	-	TGTGCCACCAGTGATTCGGACAGGGGGCATTCACCCCTCCACTTT	CATSDSDRGHSPLHF
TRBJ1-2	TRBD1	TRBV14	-	TGTGCCAGCAGCCCACCGGGACAGGGGATCTATGGCTACACCTTC	CASSPPGQGIYGYTF
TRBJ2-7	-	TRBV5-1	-	TGCGCCAGCCGGAACAGGGGAGGACCCTACGAGCAGTACTTC	CASRNRGGPYEQYF
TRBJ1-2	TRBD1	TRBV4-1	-	TGCGCCAGCAGCCAAGCAGACAGGGGGAACTATGGCTACACCTTC	CASSQADRGNYGYTF
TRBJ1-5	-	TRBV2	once	TGTGCCAGCAGTGAAGTGGGCAGGTCCGGTCAGCCCCAGCATTTT	CASSEVGRSGQPQHF
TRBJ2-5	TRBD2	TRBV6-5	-	TGTGCCAGCAGCGAGCGGGAGGAAGAGACCCAGTACTTC	CASSEREEETQYF
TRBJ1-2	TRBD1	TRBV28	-	TGTGCCAGCAGACCAGAGACAGGGCAAGTTAATTATGGCTACACCTTC	CASRPETGQVNYGYTF
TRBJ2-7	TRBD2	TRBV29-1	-	TGCAGCGGTACAACCGGGACTAGCGTCTACGAGCAGTACTTC	CSGTTGTSVYEQYF
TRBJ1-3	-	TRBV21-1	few	TGTGCCAGCAGCAAAGGGACATCTTACTCTGGAAACACCATATATTTT	CASSKGTSYSGNTIYF
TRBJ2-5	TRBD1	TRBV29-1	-	TGCAGCGTTGAACGACCCACAGGGGGTAGGGAGACCCAGTACTTC	CSVERPTGGRETQYF
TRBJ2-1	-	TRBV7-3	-	TGTGCCAGCAGCTTATCCGGCTACAATGAGCAGTTCTTC	CASSLSGYNEQFF
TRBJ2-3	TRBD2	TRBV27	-	TGTGCCAGCAGTTTATGGGCTAGCGGGAGCACAGATACGCAGTATTTT	CASSLWASGSTDTQYF
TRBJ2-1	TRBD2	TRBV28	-	TGTGCCAGCAGTATCCGGAGACTAGCGGGAGGATCTGGAGAGCAGTTCTTC	CASSIRRLAGGSGEQFF
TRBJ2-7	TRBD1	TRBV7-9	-	TGTGCCAGCAGCCCCACGGACAGGGTTCTTGGCGAGCAGTACTTC	CASSPTDRVLGEQYF
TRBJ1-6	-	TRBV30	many	TGTGCCTGGGGCGAACCGACAGGTTGGTCACCCCTCCACTTT	CAWGEPTGWSPLHF
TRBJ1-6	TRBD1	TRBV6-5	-	TGTGCCGGCCAGACAGGGTCCTATAATTCACCCCTCCACTTT	CAGQTGSYNSPLHF
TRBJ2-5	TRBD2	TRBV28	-	TGTGCCAGCAGTTTAGTTCTTGGACTAGCGGCTCAAGAGACCCAGTACTTC	CASSLVLGLAAQETQYF
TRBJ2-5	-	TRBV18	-	TGTGCCAGCTCACGGGAGGAGACCCAGTACTTC	CASSREETQYF
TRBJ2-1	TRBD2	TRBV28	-	TGTGCCAGCAGCCCATACCTATTGGGACTAGCGGGAGTTTGGGAGCAGTTCTTC	CASSPYLLGLAGVWEQFF
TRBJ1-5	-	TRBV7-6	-	TGTGCCAGCAGCTCCAGGGTCGGGCAGCCCCAGCATTTT	CASSSRVGQPQHF
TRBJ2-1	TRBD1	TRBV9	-	TGTGCCAGCGGAAGGACAGGGGTCACCTACAATGAGCAGTTCTTC	CASGRTGVTYNEQFF
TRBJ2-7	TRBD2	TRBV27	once	TGTGCCAGCAGTTTCAGCGGGAGGGCCTACGAGCAGTACTTC	CASSFSGRAYEQYF
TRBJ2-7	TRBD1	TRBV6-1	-	TGTGCCAGCAGTGAAACGGACAGGGTCTATGAGCAGTACTTC	CASSETDRVYEQYF
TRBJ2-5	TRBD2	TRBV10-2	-	TGCGCCAGCAGTGATCCCCGGCTAGCGGGAGATCAAGAGACCCAGTACTTC	CASSDPRLAGDQETQYF
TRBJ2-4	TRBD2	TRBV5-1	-	TGCGCCAGCAGCTTGGTGGCGGGGGGGGATCTAGCCAAAAACATTCAGTACTTC	CASSLVAGGDLAKNIQYF
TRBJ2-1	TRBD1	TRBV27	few	TGTGCCAGTAAGACAGGGTTAAACAATGAGCAGTTCTTC	CASKTGLNNEQFF
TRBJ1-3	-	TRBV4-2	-	TGTGCCAGCAGCCAAGACCTCGCCCGAGTATATTTT	CASSQDLARVYF
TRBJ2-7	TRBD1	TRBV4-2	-	TGTGCCAGCAGCCAAGGGGGGACAGGGTTCTACGAGCAGTACTTC	CASSQGGTGFYEQYF
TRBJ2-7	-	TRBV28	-	TGTGCCAGCCTTGGGACACGATCTCTCGAGCAGTACTTC	CASLGTRSLEQYF
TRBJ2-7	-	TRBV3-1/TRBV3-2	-	TGTGCCAGCAGCCATACTACAAGGGGCTACGAGCAGTACTTC	CASSHTTRGYEQYF
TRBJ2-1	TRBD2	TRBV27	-	TGTGCCAGCAGTCCGCGGGAGGGAAGGGAGCAGTTCTTC	CASSPREGREQFF
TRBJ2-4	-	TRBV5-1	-	TGCGCCAGCAGCCCGGATCCGACTAGGCCGGGGAACATTCAGTACTTC	CASSPDPTRPGNIQYF
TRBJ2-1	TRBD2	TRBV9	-	TGTGCCAGCAGCGGCGGGACTAGCGGGAGTCCCCTCCCTTACAATGAGCAGTTCTTC	CASSGGTSGSPLPYNEQFF
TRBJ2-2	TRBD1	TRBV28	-	TGTGCCAGCAGTTCCTATGACAGGGAATCGAACACCGGGGAGCTGTTTTTT	CASSSYDRESNTGELFF
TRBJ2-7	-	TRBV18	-	TGTGCCAGCTCGCTTTCCGGGAAAAGGGAGCAGTACTTC	CASSLSGKREQYF
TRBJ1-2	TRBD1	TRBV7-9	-	TGTGCCAGCAGCTTAGGGGGACAGGGGGCCGTACATGGCTACACCTTC	CASSLGGQGAVHGYTF
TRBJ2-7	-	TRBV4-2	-	TGTGCCAGCAGCCAAGAAAGGCAGGGGCAGTATTACGAGCAGTACTTC	CASSQERQGQYYEQYF
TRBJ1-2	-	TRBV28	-	TGTGCCAGCAGTCTCCCGTCCCCGCGGGCCACTTATGGCTACACCTTC	CASSLPSPRATYGYTF
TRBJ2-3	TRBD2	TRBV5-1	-	TGCGCCAGCAGCGCCACTAGCGGGAGGCTGCCCACAGATACGCAGTATTTT	CASSATSGRLPTDTQYF
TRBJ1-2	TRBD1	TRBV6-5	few	TGTGCCAGCAGTTACGGACAGGGGGGGCATGGCTACACCTTC	CASSYGQGGHGYTF